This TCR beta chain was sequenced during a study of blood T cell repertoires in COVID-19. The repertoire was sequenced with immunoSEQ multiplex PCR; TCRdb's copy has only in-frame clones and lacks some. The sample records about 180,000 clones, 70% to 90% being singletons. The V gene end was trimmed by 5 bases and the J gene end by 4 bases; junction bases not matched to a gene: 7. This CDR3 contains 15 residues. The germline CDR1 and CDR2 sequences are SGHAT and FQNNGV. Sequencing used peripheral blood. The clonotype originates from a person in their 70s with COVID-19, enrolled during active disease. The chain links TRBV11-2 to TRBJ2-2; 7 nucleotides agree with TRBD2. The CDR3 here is CASSIREGGTGELFF. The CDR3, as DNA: TGTGCCAGCAGCATAAGGGAGGGCGGCACCGGGGAGCTGTTTTTT. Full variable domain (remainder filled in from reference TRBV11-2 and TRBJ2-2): EAGVAQSPRYKIIEKRQSVAFWCNPISGHATLYWYQQILGQGPKLLIQFQNNGVVDDSQLPKDRFSAERLKGVDSTLKIQPAKLEDSAVYLCASSIREGGTGELFFGEGSRLTVL.